This TCR beta chain stems from a study of memory CD4+ T cells and cytomegalovirus serostatus. Study-wide context: This sample comes from healthy Belgian adults, eight or nine CMV seropositive, about 23 seronegative. The study's findings and limits: Suggested: most of the CMV-linked TCR signature lies in CD4+ memory cells.

Details on this clone: Its antigen is unidentified.

Single viable CD3+CD4+CD8-CD45RO+ cells were sorted as the memory CD4+ T cells. After thawing, CD4+ T cells were positively selected. The CDR3 sequence is 14 residues long. Germline V CDR1 and CDR2: MNHEY, SVGAGI. Trimming at V came to 6 bases and at J to 2 bases, leaving 5 bases not matched to a gene. Per the original methods: Out-of-frame sequences were removed, leaving 2,204,828 distinct TCRbeta sequences. The table came from immunoSEQ multiplex PCR; TCRdb's copy has only in-frame clones and leaves some out. V and J calls and clone size are those listed in that table; D and trimming were worked out from the DNA. The data contain more than 45,000 clones, over 65% of them singletons.

This chain links TRBV6-5 with TRBJ2-7; the match to TRBD1 covers 9 bases. The source material was memory CD4+ T cells from blood. This clonotype originated in an adult in good health and CMV-seronegative. CDR3 sequence (DNA): TGTGCCAGCAGAACTGGGACAGGGACCTACGAGCAGTACTTC. It is translated as CASRTGTGTYEQYF.